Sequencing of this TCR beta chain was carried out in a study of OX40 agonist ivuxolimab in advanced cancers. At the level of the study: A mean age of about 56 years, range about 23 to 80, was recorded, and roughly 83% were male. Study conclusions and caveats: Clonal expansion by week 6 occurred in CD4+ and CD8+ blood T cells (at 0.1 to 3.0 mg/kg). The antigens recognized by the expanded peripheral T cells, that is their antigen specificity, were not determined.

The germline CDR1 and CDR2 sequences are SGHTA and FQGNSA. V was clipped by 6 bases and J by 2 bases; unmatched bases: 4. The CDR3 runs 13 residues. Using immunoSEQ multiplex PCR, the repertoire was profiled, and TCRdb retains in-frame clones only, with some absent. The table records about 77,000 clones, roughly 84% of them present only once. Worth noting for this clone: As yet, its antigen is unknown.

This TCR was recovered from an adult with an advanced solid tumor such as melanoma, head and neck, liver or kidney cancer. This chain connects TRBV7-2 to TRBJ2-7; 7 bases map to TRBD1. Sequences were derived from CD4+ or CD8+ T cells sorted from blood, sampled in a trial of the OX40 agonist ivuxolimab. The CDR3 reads CASRPGTAYEQYF. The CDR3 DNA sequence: TGTGCCAGCAGACCGGGGACAGCCTACGAGCAGTACTTC. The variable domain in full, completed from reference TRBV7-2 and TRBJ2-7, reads GAGVSQSPSNKVTEKGKDVELRCDPISGHTALYWYRQSLGQGLEFLIYFQGNSAPDKSGLPSDRFSAERTGGSVSTLTIQRTQQEDSAVYLCASRPGTAYEQYFGPGTRLTVT.